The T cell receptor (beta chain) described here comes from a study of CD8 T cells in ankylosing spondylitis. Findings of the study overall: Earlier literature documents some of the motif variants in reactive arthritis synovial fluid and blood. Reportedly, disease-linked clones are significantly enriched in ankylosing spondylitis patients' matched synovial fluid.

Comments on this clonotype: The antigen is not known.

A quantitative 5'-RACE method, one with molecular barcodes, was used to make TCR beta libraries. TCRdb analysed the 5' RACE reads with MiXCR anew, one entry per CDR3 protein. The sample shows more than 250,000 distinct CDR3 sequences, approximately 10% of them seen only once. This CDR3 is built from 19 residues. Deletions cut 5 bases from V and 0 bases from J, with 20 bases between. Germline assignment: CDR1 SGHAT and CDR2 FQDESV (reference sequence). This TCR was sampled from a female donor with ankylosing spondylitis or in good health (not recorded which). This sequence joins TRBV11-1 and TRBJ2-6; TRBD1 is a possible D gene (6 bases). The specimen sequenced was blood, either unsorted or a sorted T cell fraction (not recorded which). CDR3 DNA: TGTGCCAGCAGCACCGACAGGCGCCCCTCCTTCTCTGGGGCCAACGTCCTGACTTTC. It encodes CASSTDRRPSFSGANVLTF.